Following are 19 T cell receptor beta chains from one sample sequenced in a study of T cell responses to AZD1222 COVID-19 vaccine. The protocol was immunoSEQ multiplex PCR, while the TCRdb copy is restricted to in-frame clones and leaves out a portion. Of 150,000 or so clones in the sample, around nine tenths are singletons; the top ten hold 4% to 6%. The sequencing used peripheral blood, collected on day 0 of AZD1222 vaccination. The receptors were gathered from an adult in good health.

The chain has TRBV7-2 and TRBJ1-1, with TRBD1 identical over 8 bases. The ends lost 5 bases at V and 1 base at J; junction bases unmatched: 3. In germline, CDR1 is SGHTA, CDR2 FQGNSA. The CDR3 extends over 14 amino acids. The CDR3 here is CASSQGQGNTEAFF. The CDR3, as DNA: TGTGCCAGCAGCCAAGGACAGGGGAACACTGAAGCTTTCTTT. The entire variable domain, with the rest obtained from reference TRBV7-2 and TRBJ1-1, is as follows: GAGVSQSPSNKVTEKGKDVELRCDPISGHTALYWYRQSLGQGLEFLIYFQGNSAPDKSGLPSDRFSAERTGGSVSTLTIQRTQQEDSAVYLCASSQGQGNTEAFFGQGTRLTVV.

The chain combines TRBV7-3 with TRBJ2-2; D gene uncertain. CDR1 and CDR2 (germline): SGHTA, FQGTGA. The CDR3 length is 12 residues. V was pared by 5 bases and J by 3 bases, with 4 bases between. The CDR3 DNA is TGTGCCAGCAGCGCTGACACCGGGGAGCTGTTTTTT. This encodes CASSADTGELFF.

This sequence joins TRBV28 and TRBJ1-2, with D possibly being TRBD1 (5 bases). From germline, CDR1 is MDHEN and CDR2 SYDVKM. The CDR3 totals 13 residues. Deletions cut 7 bases from V and 4 bases from J, with 13 bases between. The CDR3 is CASTKTEIYGYTF. The DNA of the CDR3 is TGTGCCAGCACCAAGACAGAAATCTATGGCTACACCTTC.

This clone was observed once. The gene calls are TRBV29-1 and TRBJ1-2; tentatively, D is TRBD1 (6 bases). Germline lookup yields CDR1 SQVTM and CDR2 ANQGSEA. This CDR3 spans 15 amino acids. V lost 4 bases and J lost 3, with 18 bases in between. CDR3 protein: CSVVRSRDIYYGYTF. DNA for the CDR3: TGCAGCGTTGTGAGGTCTCGGGACATCTACTATGGCTACACCTTC.

The sample holds a few counts of this clone. V gene TRBV7-9 combines with J gene TRBJ2-7; D is unclear. Germline CDR1 is SEHNR and CDR2 is FQNEAQ (reference sequence). The CDR3 is 11 amino acids. Trimming took 1 base from V and 6 from J, leaving 4 bases between them. The DNA of the CDR3 is TGTGCCAGCAGCTTAGTAGGCGAGCAGTACTTC. This gives the protein CASSLVGEQYF. The variable domain in full, with the rest retrieved from reference TRBV7-9 and TRBJ2-7, is DTGVSQNPRHKITKRGQNVTFRCDPISEHNRLYWYRQTLGQGPEFLTYFQNEAQLEKSRLLSDRFSAERPKGSFSTLEIQRTEQGDSAMYLCASSLVGEQYFGPGTRLTVT.

This chain joins TRBV19 and TRBJ2-1; 7 bases are a match to TRBD2. CDR1 is LNHDA, CDR2 SQIVND, per germline (reference sequence). Trimming removed 4 bases from V and 0 bases from J; junction bases left unmatched: 9. The CDR3 runs to 17 residues. CDR3 amino acids: CASSKSSGYNSYNEQFF. CDR3 DNA: TGTGCCAGTAGTAAATCTAGCGGATATAACTCCTACAATGAGCAGTTCTTC. Full variable domain (missing parts from reference TRBV19 and TRBJ2-1): DGGITQSPKYLFRKEGQNVTLSCEQNLNHDAMYWYRQDPGQGLRLIYYSQIVNDFQKGDIAEGYSVSREKKESFPLTVTSAQKNPTAFYLCASSKSSGYNSYNEQFFGPGTRLTVL.

The chain links TRBV5-4 to TRBJ2-7; 7 bases agree with TRBD2. CDR1 and CDR2 (germline): SGHNT, YYREEE (reference sequence). The trim removed 3 bases at V and 0 bases at J, leaving 6 bases unmatched. CDR3 size: 15 residues. The CDR3 DNA reads TGTGCCAGCAGCTATAAGCGGGACCCCTCCTACGAGCAGTACTTC. Translation gives CASSYKRDPSYEQYF.

The table lists this clone with a count of one. This chain joins TRBV10-3 and TRBJ1-4, with D perhaps TRBD1 (5 bases). The CDR3 sequence is 16 residues long. Per germline, CDR1 ENHRY and CDR2 SYGVKD. V lost 11 bases, J lost 0 bases, and 19 bases lay in between. CDR3 loop: CAVRGGLDPTNEKLFF. CDR3 coding DNA: TGTGCCGTCCGGGGGGGATTGGACCCAACTAATGAAAAACTGTTTTTT.

This clone occurred a few times. V gene TRBV6-4 combines with J gene TRBJ2-1, with a tentative D call TRBD2 (6 bases). There are 17 residues in the CDR3. V was trimmed by 0 bases and J by 0 bases, leaving 12 bases between them. Per germline, CDR1 MRHNA and CDR2 SNTAGT. CDR3 residues: CASSDSKEGSSYNEQFF. Here the CDR3 DNA reads TGTGCCAGCAGTGACTCGAAGGAGGGGAGCTCCTACAATGAGCAGTTCTTC.

The chain carries TRBV3-1 (or the pseudogene TRBV3-2) and TRBJ1-5; D might be TRBD1 (5 bases). Trimming took off 3 bases at V and 6 bases at J, with 15 bases between the two ends. In germline, CDR1 is LGHDT, CDR2 YNNKEL (reference sequence). The CDR3 consists of 15 residues. CDR3 amino acids: CASSQGFGGGQPQHF. CDR3 coding DNA: TGTGCCAGCAGCCAGGGGTTTGGGGGTGGTCAGCCCCAGCATTTT.

This chain joins TRBV13 and TRBJ1-1, with D maybe TRBD1 (6 bases). From germline, CDR1 is PRHDT and CDR2 FYEKMQ (reference sequence). There are 14 residues in the CDR3. The V gene lost 5 bases and the J gene lost 1 base, with 11 bases spanning the gap. The CDR3: CASSLWTENTEAFF. The CDR3 DNA sequence: TGTGCCAGCAGCCTATGGACAGAGAACACTGAAGCTTTCTTT.

The chain is built from TRBV5-4 and TRBJ2-2; 8 bases match TRBD2. Germline V gives CDR1 SGHNT, CDR2 YYREEE (reference sequence). Losses at the gene ends were 0 bases for V and 2 bases for J; bases not matched to a gene: 3. This CDR3 has 16 residues. DNA for the CDR3: TGTGCCAGCAGCTTGGGGACTAGCTCCAACACCGGGGAGCTGTTTTTT. It specifies CASSLGTSSNTGELFF.

V is TRBV18 and J is TRBJ2-2; 7 bases are a match to TRBD2. Germline V gene lookup returns CDR1 KGHSH and CDR2 LQKENI. The CDR3 totals 15 residues. With V trimmed by 7 bases and J by 4 bases, 9 bases remained unmatched. DNA of the CDR3: TGTGCCAGCTGGGAAGCGGGAAGACTCACCGGGGAGCTGTTTTTT. This gives the protein CASWEAGRLTGELFF.

A single count supports this clone. CDR3 sequence (DNA): TGTGCCAGCAGTTATCAGGGGGCAAGAGAAAAACTGTTTTTT. It is translated as CASSYQGAREKLFF. This rearrangement joins TRBV6-6 to TRBJ1-4; 8 nucleotides match TRBD1. The CDR3 runs to 14 residues. V dropped 3 bases and J dropped 8; count of bases not matched to a gene: 5. CDR1 is MNHNY and CDR2 is SVGAGI in the germline V gene (reference sequence).

The chain employs TRBV18 and TRBJ2-5; D ambiguous. The germline V gene encodes CDR1 KGHSH and CDR2 LQKENI. V was cut by 6 bases and J by 5 bases, with 16 bases left in between. This CDR3 has 14 amino acids. The CDR3 sequence is CASSRVGLSETQYF. The CDR3 nucleotides are TGTGCCAGCTCTCGCGTAGGGCTCTCTGAGACCCAGTACTTC.

The J gene is TRBJ2-1, the V gene TRBV5-4; no clear D. Trimming stripped 3 bases from V and 5 bases from J, with 12 bases between. The CDR3 totals 14 residues. Germline V gene sequence: CDR1 SGHNT, CDR2 YYREEE (reference sequence). The CDR3 coding sequence is TGTGCCAGCAGCTCTCTATCCACCAACAATGAGCAGTTCTTC. Its protein product is CASSSLSTNNEQFF. The full variable domain, rest sourced from reference TRBV5-4 and TRBJ2-1, is ETGVTQSPTHLIKTRGQQVTLRCSSQSGHNTVSWYQQALGQGPQFIFQYYREEENGRGNFPPRFSGLQFPNYSSELNVNALELDDSALYLCASSSLSTNNEQFFGPGTRLTVL.

This clone has a handful of counts. V and J are TRBV4-1 and TRBJ1-4; D is uncertain. V was shortened by 4 bases and J by 0 bases, with 18 bases between the two germline ends. The CDR3 is made up of 18 amino acids. Germline V lookup: CDR1 MGHRA, CDR2 YSYEKL. CDR3 region: CASSPLPMVATTNEKLFF. In nucleotides, the CDR3 is TGCGCCAGCAGCCCCCTCCCGATGGTCGCGACAACTAATGAAAAACTGTTTTTT.

This chain joins TRBV9 and TRBJ2-5, with TRBD2 matching over 7 bases. From germline, CDR1 is SGDLS and CDR2 YYNGEE. The CDR3 is 18 amino acids. Losses at the gene ends were 2 bases for V and 4 bases for J; bases not matched to a gene: 17. In DNA form, the CDR3 reads TGTGCCAGCAGCGTTAATGGACGGCTAGCGGCCACAAGAGAGACCCAGTACTTC. Its protein product is CASSVNGRLAATRETQYF.

The genes are TRBV19 and TRBJ1-5, with TRBD1 identical over 7 bases. The CDR3 has 14 residues. V gave up 5 bases and J gave up 4 bases; unmatched junction bases: 5. CDR1 and CDR2 from the germline V gene are LNHDA and SQIVND (reference sequence). CDR3: CASSQGQRNQPQHF. The CDR3 DNA sequence: TGTGCCAGTAGTCAGGGACAGCGAAATCAGCCCCAGCATTTT.